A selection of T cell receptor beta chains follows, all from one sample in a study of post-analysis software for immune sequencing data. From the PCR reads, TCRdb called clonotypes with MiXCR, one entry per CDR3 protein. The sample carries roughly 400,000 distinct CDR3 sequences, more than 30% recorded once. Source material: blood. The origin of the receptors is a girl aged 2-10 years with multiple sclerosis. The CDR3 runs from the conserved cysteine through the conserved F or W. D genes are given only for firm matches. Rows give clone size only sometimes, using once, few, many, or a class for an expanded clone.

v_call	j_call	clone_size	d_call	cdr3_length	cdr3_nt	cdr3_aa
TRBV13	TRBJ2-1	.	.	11	TGTGCCAGCAGCTTATCCCATGAGCAGTTCTTC	CASSLSHEQFF
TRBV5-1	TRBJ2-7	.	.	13	TGCGCCAGCAGCCTGGGGTTCATCCACGAGCAGTACTTC	CASSLGFIHEQYF
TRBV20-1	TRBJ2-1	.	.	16	TGCAGTGCTAGCTCTAGGGACTCGAAAAGATACAATGAGCAGTTCTTC	CSASSRDSKRYNEQFF
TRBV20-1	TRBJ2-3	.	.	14	TGCAGTGCTAGAGATAAGCGGAGCGGGGATACGCAGTATTTT	CSARDKRSGDTQYF
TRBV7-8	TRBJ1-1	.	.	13	TGTGCCAGCAGCTTAGACGGAAACACTAAAGCTTTCTTT	CASSLDGNTKAFF
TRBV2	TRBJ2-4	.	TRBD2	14	TGTGCCAGCAGTGATCCAGCGGGAGGCTTTAGGCAGTACTTC	CASSDPAGGFRQYF
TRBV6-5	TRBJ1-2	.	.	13	TGTGCCAGCAGTCGGGCGGGCAACTATGGCTACACCTTC	CASSRAGNYGYTF
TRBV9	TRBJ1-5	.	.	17	TGTGCCAGCAGCGTAGCCCCAATATCGGGGGGCAATCAGCCCCAGCATTTT	CASSVAPISGGNQPQHF
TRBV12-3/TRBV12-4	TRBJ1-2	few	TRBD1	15	TGTGCCAGCAGTCCCGGGACAGAGAGAAACTATGGCTACACCTTC	CASSPGTERNYGYTF
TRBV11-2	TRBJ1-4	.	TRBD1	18	TGTGCCAGCAGCTCCTGGACAGGGGAAATCGCAACTAATGAAAAACTGTTTTTT	CASSSWTGEIATNEKLFF
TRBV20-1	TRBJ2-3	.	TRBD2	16	TGCAGTGCTGGCAGGACTAGCGGAGGTAGCACAGATACGCAGTATTTT	CSAGRTSGGSTDTQYF
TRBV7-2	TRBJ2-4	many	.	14	TGTGCCAGCACCTGGACAGCAACTCCAAACATTCAGTACTTC	CASTWTATPNIQYF
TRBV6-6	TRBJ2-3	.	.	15	TGTGCCAGCAGTTACCGCGGGATGGGCACAGATACGCAGTATTTT	CASSYRGMGTDTQYF
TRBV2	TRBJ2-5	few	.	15	TGTGCCAGCAGTGAAAAGGGATTAAGCCGGGAGACCCAGTACTTC	CASSEKGLSRETQYF
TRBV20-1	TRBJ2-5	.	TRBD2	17	TGCAGTGCTAAGGGACTAGTGGGGGGGTATCAGGACGGGACCCAGTACTTC	CSAKGLVGGYQDGTQYF
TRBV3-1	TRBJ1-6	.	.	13	TGTGCCAGCAGCCAAGTGTCCACAACTTCCCTCCACTTT	CASSQVSTTSLHF
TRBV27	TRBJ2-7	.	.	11	TGTGCCAACAGCCTCTCCTACGAGCAGTACTTC	CANSLSYEQYF
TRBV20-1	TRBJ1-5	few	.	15	TGCAGTGTAATGGACAGCCCCCATAGCAATCAGCCCCAGCATTTT	CSVMDSPHSNQPQHF
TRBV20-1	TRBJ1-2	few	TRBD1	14	TGCAGTGCGGGGGACAGGGGGGATATCTATGGCTACACCTTC	CSAGDRGDIYGYTF
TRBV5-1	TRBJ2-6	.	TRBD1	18	TGCGCCAGCAGCTTGGCCCTGACAGGGGTATCTGGGGCCAACGTCCTGACTTTC	CASSLALTGVSGANVLTF
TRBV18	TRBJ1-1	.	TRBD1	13	TGTGCCAGCTCGCTAGGGGGCTTCGCTGAAGCTTTCTTT	CASSLGGFAEAFF
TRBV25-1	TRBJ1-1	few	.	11	TGTGCCAGCAGTGAAAACACTGAAGCTTTCTTT	CASSENTEAFF
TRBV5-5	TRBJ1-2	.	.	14	TGTGCCAGCAGGGTGGGTTTATCGGATGATGGCTACACCTTC	CASRVGLSDDGYTF
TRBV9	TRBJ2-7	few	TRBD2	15	TGTGCCAGCAGCGTGGTCGACGCGGGGGCCTACGAGCAGTACTTC	CASSVVDAGAYEQYF
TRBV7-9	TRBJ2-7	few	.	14	TGTGTCAGCAGCTTCCAAACGGGGAGCTACGAGCAGTACTTC	CVSSFQTGSYEQYF
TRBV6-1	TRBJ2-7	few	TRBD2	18	TGTGCCAGCAGCCCGACGTTTGGCGCGGGAGGGCCCTCCTACGAGCAGTACTTC	CASSPTFGAGGPSYEQYF
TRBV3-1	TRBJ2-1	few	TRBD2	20	TGTGCCAGCAGCCATACCGGGATTTTGGGGGGACTAGCGACCTACAATGAGCAGTTCTTC	CASSHTGILGGLATYNEQFF
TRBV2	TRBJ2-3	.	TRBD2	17	TGTGCCAGCAGATTCCCAGGACTAGCGGGAGGGCGAGATACGCAGTATTTT	CASRFPGLAGGRDTQYF
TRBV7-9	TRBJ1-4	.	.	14	TGTGCCAGCAGCCTGACGGTCAGAAATGAAAAACTGTTTTTT	CASSLTVRNEKLFF
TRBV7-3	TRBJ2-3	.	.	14	TGTGCCAGCAGCCATCGGGAGAGGTCAGATACGCAGTATTTT	CASSHRERSDTQYF
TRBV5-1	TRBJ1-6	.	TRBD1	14	TGCGCCAGCAGCCCTAGACAGGGCAATTCACCCCTCCACTTT	CASSPRQGNSPLHF
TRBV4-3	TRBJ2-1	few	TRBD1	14	TGCGCCAGCAGCCTAGGGACAGGGGATGAGACCCAGTTCTTC	CASSLGTGDETQFF
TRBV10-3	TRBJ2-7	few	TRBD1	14	TGTGCCATCAGTGAGTCGGGACAGTTATACGAGCAGTACTTC	CAISESGQLYEQYF
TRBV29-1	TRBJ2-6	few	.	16	TGCAGCGTTTCCGTATGGGGGGCGAGCGGGGCCAACGTCCTGACTTTC	CSVSVWGASGANVLTF
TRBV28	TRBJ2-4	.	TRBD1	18	TGTGCCAGCAGCCTATCGCCACCCCTTCGACAGGGTGCGGGCATTCAGTACTTC	CASSLSPPLRQGAGIQYF
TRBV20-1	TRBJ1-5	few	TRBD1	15	TGCAGTGCTAGACGAACAGGGGTTGTTGGGCAGCCCCAGCATTTT	CSARRTGVVGQPQHF
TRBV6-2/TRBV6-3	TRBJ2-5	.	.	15	TGTGCCAGCAGTGCCTTGGGTAGCGGTAGGGAGACCCAGTACTTC	CASSALGSGRETQYF
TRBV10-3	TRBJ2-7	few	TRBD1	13	TGTGCCATCAGTGGACAGGGAGACTACGAGCAGTACTTC	CAISGQGDYEQYF
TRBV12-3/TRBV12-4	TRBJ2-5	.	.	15	TGTGCCAGCTTCGTCCCGCGCAGCCCATGGGAGACCCAGTACTTC	CASFVPRSPWETQYF
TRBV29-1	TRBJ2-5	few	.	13	TGCAGCGTTGACCGGGGAGGAGGAGAGACCCAGTACTTC	CSVDRGGGETQYF
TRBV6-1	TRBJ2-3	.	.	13	TGTGCCAGCAGTGACGGGCGATATGTGGCGCAGTATTTT	CASSDGRYVAQYF
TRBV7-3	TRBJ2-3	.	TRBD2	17	TGTGCCAGCAGCTCCCCAGCGGGAGGGGTGATGGGAGATACGCAGTATTTT	CASSSPAGGVMGDTQYF
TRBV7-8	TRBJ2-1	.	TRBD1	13	TGTGCCAGCAGCTCATACAGGGGAGATGAGCAGTTCTTC	CASSSYRGDEQFF
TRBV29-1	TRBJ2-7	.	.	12	TGCAGCGTCCTCACAGGGTACTACGAGCAGTACTTC	CSVLTGYYEQYF
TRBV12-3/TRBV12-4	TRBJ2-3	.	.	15	TGTGCCAGCAGTTTCTCTGGAGCTAGCACAGATACGCAGTATTTT	CASSFSGASTDTQYF